The text below deals with one TCR beta chain. Profiling relied on immunoSEQ multiplex PCR, and the TCRdb table lists in-frame clones only, not all of them. The repertoire has about 43,000 clones, roughly 87% of them found once; the top ten carry about 9.2%. The CDR3 extends over 15 amino acids. J was trimmed by 8 bases and V by 6 bases; bases with no gene match: 9. The germline CDR1 and CDR2 sequences are MNHEY and SVGAGI. These data originate in a study of blood T cell repertoires in COVID-19. Across the study: PBMCs, B-cell-depleted T cells, or T cells provided the cDNA or gDNA that made up the material.

This sequence was found in a woman aged 80 or older with active COVID-19. Sequenced material: peripheral blood. The rearrangement links TRBV6-5 to TRBJ1-4, with TRBD1 matching 10 bases. The CDR3 nucleotides are TGTGCCAGCAGGCTAACCGGGACAGGGGACGAAAAACTGTTTTTT. Its translation is CASRLTGTGDEKLFF.